This T cell receptor (beta chain) was profiled in a study of blood T cell repertoires in COVID-19. Data came from immunoSEQ multiplex PCR; TCRdb stores just in-frame clones and leaves some out. The sample lists approximately 300,000 clones, 65% to 85% occurring once. The CDR3 contains 13 residues. V was shortened by 8 bases and J by 0 bases, with 8 bases between the two germline ends. Germline CDR1 MNHEY, CDR2 SVGAGI. Sequenced: peripheral blood. This receptor was identified in a woman between 50 and 59 years old with acute or convalescent COVID-19. The genes are TRBV6-5 and TRBJ2-1, with D perhaps TRBD1 (5 bases). Here the CDR3 reads CASLRDSYNEQFF. CDR3 coding DNA: TGTGCCAGCCTCAGGGACTCCTACAATGAGCAGTTCTTC.